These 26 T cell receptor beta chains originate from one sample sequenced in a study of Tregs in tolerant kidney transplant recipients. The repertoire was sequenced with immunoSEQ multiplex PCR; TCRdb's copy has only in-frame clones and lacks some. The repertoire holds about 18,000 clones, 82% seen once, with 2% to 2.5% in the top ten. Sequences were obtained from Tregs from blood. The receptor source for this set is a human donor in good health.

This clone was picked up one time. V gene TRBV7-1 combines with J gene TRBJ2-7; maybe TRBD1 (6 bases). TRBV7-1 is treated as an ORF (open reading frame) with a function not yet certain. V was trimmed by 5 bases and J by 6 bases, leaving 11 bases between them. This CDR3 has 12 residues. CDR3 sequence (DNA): TGTGCCAGCAGCCTTTTCAGGGGCGAGCAGTACTTC. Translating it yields CASSLFRGEQYF.

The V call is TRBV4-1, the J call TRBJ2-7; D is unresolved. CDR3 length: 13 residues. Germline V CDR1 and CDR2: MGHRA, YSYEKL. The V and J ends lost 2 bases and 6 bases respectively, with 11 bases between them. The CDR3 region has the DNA TGCGCCAGCAGCCAATACTTACAGCTCGAGCAGTACTTC. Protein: CASSQYLQLEQYF.

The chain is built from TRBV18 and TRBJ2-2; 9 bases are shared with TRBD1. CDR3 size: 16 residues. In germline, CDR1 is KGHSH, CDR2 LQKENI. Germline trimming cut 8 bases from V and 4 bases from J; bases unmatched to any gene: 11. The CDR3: CASRQAGTGSTGELFF. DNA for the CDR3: TGTGCCAGCCGACAGGCCGGGACAGGGAGCACCGGGGAGCTGTTTTTT.

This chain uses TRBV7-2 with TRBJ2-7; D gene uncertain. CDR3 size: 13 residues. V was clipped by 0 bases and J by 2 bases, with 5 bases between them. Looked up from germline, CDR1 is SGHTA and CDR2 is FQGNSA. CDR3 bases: TGTGCCAGCAGCTTAGCCACCACCTACGAGCAGTACTTC. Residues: CASSLATTYEQYF.

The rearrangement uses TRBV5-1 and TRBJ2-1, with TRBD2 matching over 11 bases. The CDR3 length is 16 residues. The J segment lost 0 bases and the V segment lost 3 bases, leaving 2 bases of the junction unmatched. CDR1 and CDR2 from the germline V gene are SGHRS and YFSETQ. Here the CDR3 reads CASSSGLAASYNEQFF. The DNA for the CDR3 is TGCGCCAGCAGCTCGGGACTAGCGGCCTCCTACAATGAGCAGTTCTTC.

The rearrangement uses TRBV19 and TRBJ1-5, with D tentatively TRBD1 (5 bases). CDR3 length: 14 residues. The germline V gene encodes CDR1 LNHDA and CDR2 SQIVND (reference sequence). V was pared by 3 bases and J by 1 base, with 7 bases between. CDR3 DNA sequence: TGTGCCAGTAGTATTTGGGGGAGCAATCAGCCCCAGCATTTT. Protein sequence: CASSIWGSNQPQHF.

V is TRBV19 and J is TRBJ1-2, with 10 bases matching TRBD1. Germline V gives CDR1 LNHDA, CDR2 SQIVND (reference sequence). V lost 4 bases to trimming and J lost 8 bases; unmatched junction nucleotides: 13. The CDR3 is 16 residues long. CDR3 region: CASSRGQGPLSSGYTF. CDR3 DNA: TGTGCCAGTAGTAGGGGACAGGGGCCACTGTCATCCGGCTACACCTTC.

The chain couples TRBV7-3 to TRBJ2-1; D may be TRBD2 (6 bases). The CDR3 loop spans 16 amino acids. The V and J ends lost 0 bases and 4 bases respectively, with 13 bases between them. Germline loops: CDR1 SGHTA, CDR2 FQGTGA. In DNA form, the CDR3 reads TGTGCCAGCAGCTTAACGTTCCAGGCGGGGTACAATGAGCAGTTCTTC. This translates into CASSLTFQAGYNEQFF.

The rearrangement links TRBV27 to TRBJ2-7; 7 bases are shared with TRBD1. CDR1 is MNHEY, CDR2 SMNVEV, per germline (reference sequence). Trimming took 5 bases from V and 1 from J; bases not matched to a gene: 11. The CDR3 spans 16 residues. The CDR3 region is CASSRSGTVFSYEQYF. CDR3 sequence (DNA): TGTGCCAGCAGTCGATCCGGGACAGTCTTTTCCTACGAGCAGTACTTC.

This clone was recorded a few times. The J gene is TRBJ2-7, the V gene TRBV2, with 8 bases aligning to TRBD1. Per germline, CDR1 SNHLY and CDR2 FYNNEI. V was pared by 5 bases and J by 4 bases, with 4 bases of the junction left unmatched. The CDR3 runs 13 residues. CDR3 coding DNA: TGTGCCAGCAGTCCGGGACAGGTTTACGAGCAGTACTTC. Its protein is CASSPGQVYEQYF.

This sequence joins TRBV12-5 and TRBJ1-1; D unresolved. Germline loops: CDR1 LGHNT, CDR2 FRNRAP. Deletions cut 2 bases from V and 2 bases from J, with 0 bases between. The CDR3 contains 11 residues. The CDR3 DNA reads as TGTGCTAGTGGTTTGAACACTGAAGCTTTCTTT. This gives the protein CASGLNTEAFF.

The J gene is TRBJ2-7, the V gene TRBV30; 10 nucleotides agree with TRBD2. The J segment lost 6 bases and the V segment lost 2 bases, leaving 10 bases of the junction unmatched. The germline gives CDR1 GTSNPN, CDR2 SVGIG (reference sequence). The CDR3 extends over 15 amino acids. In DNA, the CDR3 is TGTGCCTGGAGTCCGCCAAGCGGGAGGGCCCGCGAGCAGTACTTC. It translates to CAWSPPSGRAREQYF.

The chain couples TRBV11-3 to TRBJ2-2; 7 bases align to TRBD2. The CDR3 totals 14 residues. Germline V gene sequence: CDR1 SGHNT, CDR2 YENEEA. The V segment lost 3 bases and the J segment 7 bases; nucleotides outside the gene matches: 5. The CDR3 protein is CASSLIGGIGELFF. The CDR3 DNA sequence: TGTGCCAGCAGCTTGATCGGGGGGATCGGGGAGCTGTTTTTT.

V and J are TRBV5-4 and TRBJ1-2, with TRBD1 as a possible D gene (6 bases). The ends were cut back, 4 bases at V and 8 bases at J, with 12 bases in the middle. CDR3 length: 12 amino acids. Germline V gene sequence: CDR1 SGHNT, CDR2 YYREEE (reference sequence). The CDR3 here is CASSKPGEGYTF. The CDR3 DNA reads TGTGCCAGCAGCAAACCAGGGGAAGGCTACACCTTC.

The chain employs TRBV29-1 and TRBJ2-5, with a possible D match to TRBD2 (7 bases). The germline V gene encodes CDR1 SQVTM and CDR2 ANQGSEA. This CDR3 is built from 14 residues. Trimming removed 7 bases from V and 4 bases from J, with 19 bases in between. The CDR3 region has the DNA TGCAGCGCCCGATGGGGGGGCCTGGGAGAGACCCAGTACTTC. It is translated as CSARWGGLGETQYF.

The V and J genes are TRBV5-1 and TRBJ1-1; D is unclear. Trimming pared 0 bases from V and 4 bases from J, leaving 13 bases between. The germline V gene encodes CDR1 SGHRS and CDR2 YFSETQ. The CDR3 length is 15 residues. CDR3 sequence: CASSLGSGETTEAFF. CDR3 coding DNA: TGCGCCAGCAGCTTGGGGTCAGGCGAGACCACTGAAGCTTTCTTT.

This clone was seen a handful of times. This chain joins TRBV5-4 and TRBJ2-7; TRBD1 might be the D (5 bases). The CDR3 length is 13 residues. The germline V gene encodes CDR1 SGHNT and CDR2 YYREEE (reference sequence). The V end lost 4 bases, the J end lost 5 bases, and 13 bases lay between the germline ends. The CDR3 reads CASSVGGANEQYF. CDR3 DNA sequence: TGTGCCAGCAGCGTTGGTGGGGCCAACGAGCAGTACTTC.

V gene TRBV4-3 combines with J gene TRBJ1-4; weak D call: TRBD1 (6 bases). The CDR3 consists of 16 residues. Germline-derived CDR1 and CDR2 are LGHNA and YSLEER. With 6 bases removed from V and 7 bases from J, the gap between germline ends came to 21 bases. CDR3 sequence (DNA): TGCGCCAGCAGTCCAACCCACGGGGGCGAAACTGAAAAACTGTTTTTT. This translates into CASSPTHGGETEKLFF.

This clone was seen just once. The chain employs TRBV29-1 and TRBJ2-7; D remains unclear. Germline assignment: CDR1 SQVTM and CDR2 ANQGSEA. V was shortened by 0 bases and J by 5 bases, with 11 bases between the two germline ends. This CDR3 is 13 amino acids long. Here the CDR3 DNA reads TGCAGCGTTGAAGATGGGGATTTCGACGAGCAGTACTTC. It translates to CSVEDGDFDEQYF.

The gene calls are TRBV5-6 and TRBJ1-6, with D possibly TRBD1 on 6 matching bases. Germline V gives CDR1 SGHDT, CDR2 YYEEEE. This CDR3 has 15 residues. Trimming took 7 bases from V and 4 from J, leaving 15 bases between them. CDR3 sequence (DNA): TGTGCCAGCGGACAATACAGGGATTATAATTCACCCCTCCACTTT. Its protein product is CASGQYRDYNSPLHF.

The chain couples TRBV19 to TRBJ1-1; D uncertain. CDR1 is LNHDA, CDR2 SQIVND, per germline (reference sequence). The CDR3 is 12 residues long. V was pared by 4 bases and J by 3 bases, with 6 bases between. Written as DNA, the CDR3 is TGTGCCAGTAGTAAAGGCCACACTGAAGCTTTCTTT. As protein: CASSKGHTEAFF. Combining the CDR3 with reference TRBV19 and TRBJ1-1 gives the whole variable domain DGGITQSPKYLFRKEGQNVTLSCEQNLNHDAMYWYRQDPGQGLRLIYYSQIVNDFQKGDIAEGYSVSREKKESFPLTVTSAQKNPTAFYLCASSKGHTEAFFGQGTRLTVV.

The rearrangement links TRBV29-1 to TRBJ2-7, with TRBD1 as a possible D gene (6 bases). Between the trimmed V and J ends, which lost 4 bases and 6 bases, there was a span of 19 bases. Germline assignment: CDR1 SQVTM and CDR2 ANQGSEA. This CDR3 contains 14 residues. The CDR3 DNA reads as TGCAGCGTTGGTTGGGTTAGGGGGTCGGGCGAGCAGTACTTC. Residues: CSVGWVRGSGEQYF.

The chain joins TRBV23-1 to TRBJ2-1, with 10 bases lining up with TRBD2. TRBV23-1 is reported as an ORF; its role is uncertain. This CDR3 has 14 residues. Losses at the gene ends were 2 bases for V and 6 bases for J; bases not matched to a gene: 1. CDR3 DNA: TGCGCCAGCAGTCAAAGCGGGAGGGCCAATGAGCAGTTCTTC. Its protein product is CASSQSGRANEQFF.

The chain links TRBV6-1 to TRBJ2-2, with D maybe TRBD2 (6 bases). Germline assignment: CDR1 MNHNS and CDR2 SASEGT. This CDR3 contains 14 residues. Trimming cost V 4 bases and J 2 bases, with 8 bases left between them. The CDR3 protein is CASSVLANTGELFF. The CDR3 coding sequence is TGTGCCAGCAGTGTACTAGCCAACACCGGGGAGCTGTTTTTT.

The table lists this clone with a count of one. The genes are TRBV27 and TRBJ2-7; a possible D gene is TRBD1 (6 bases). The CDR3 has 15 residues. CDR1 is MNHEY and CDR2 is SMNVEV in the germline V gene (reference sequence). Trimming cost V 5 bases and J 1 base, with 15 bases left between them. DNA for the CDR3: TGTGCCAGCAGTACGCCGACAGGCCCTTCCTACGAGCAGTACTTC. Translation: CASSTPTGPSYEQYF.

CDR3 DNA: TGTGCCAGCAGCTTAATCCGTGACAGCGAAGCTTTCTTT. As protein: CASSLIRDSEAFF. The gene calls are TRBV7-3 and TRBJ1-1, with D perhaps TRBD1 (5 bases). Germline CDR1 SGHTA, CDR2 FQGTGA. Trimming removed 1 base from V and 8 bases from J, with 11 bases in between. The CDR3 covers 13 residues.